The 9 T cell receptor beta chains in this list originate from one sample, sequenced in a study of post-analysis software for immune sequencing data. Findings and caveats of the study: The study found TRBV5-6, TRBV5-1 and TRBV20-1 among a few TRBV segments more frequent in patients than controls.

Researchers reported that TCR beta cDNA libraries carried unique molecular identifiers. A single record per CDR3 protein comes from TCRdb applying MiXCR to the PCR reads. Of fewer than 850,000 distinct CDR3 sequences in the sample, roughly 46% were seen once. These receptors' targets are unknown. Sequencing was done on a sample of blood. The receptor source for this set is a girl under 18 with multiple sclerosis.

This chain connects TRBV20-1 to TRBJ2-3; 10 nucleotides align to TRBD2. This CDR3 contains 13 residues. The V and J ends lost 1 base and 8 bases, in that order; junction bases with no gene match: 3. Germline V gene lookup returns CDR1 DFQATT and CDR2 SNEGSKA (reference sequence). The CDR3, as DNA: TGCAGTGCTAGAGCTCTAGCGGGAGTTACGCAGTATTTT. This gives the protein CSARALAGVTQYF.

The chain employs TRBV5-1 and TRBJ1-1; no reliable D call. Germline CDR1 SGHRS, CDR2 YFSETQ. This CDR3 is 16 amino acids long. V lost 5 bases, J lost 0 bases, and 17 bases lay in between. The CDR3 region has the DNA TGCGCCAGCAGGGTGGGTTGGCCCACCATGAACACTGAAGCTTTCTTT. Translation gives CASRVGWPTMNTEAFF.

This clonotype was seen only a few times. The chain carries TRBV20-1 and TRBJ1-2; 10 bases are a match to TRBD1. After removal of 3 bases from V and 7 bases from J, the junction contained 8 bases not matched to a gene. The CDR3 has 14 residues. The germline V gene encodes CDR1 DFQATT and CDR2 SNEGSKA (reference sequence). As DNA, the CDR3 is TGCAGTGCTAGGGTCGGGACAGGGGAAAGTGGCTACACCTTC. Translation gives CSARVGTGESGYTF.

The chain recombines TRBV7-9 with TRBJ2-7; 10 positions match TRBD2. V lost 4 bases, J lost 2 bases, and 5 bases stayed unmatched. The CDR3 spans 15 residues. Germline V gene data show CDR1 as SEHNR and CDR2 as FQNEAQ (reference sequence). This CDR3 reads CASSSSGRVAYEQYF. The CDR3 DNA reads TGTGCCAGCAGCTCTAGCGGGAGAGTCGCCTACGAGCAGTACTTC.

J is TRBJ2-1 and V is TRBV20-1; no clear D gene. The germline gives CDR1 DFQATT, CDR2 SNEGSKA (reference sequence). The germline V and J ends were trimmed by 1 base and 6 bases, with 13 bases remaining between them. The CDR3 loop spans 14 amino acids. CDR3 in amino acids: CSARVPNGGNEQFF. In DNA form, the CDR3 reads TGCAGTGCTAGAGTCCCGAATGGCGGCAATGAGCAGTTCTTC.

This chain uses TRBV12-3 or TRBV12-4 with TRBJ2-3; 7 nucleotides line up with TRBD1. CDR3 length: 15 amino acids. J gave up 0 bases and V 8 bases, and 8 bases lay outside the gene matches. CDR3: CASGGQRASTDTQYF. The CDR3 region has the DNA TGTGCCAGCGGGGGACAGAGAGCTAGCACAGATACGCAGTATTTT.

The J gene is TRBJ2-1, the V gene TRBV7-3, with D unresolved. Germline assignment: CDR1 SGHTA and CDR2 FQGTGA. The CDR3 totals 15 residues. With 5 bases removed from V and 0 bases from J, the gap between germline ends came to 11 bases. The CDR3 here is CASSLIISSYNEQFF. CDR3 nucleotide sequence: TGTGCCAGCAGCCTAATTATCAGCTCCTACAATGAGCAGTTCTTC.

This clonotype has only a few counts. The gene calls are TRBV24-1 and TRBJ2-7; 10 bases align to TRBD2. The CDR3 sequence is 15 residues long. The V segment lost 6 bases and the J segment 0 bases; nucleotides outside the gene matches: 4. Germline V CDR1 and CDR2: KGHDR, SFDVKD. Here the CDR3 DNA reads TGTGCCACCAGTCTACTAGCGGGATCCTCCTACGAGCAGTACTTC. Amino acids: CATSLLAGSSYEQYF.

In DNA, the CDR3 is TGTGCCAGCAGTGAAACATCGAACACCGGGGAGCTGTTTTTT. Its protein product is CASSETSNTGELFF. The chain couples TRBV28 to TRBJ2-2; D is uncertain. CDR1 and CDR2 (germline): MDHEN, SYDVKM. Trimming removed 5 bases from V and 0 bases from J, with 7 bases in between. The CDR3 is 14 residues long.